A single sample gave rise to the 2 T cell receptor beta chains below, sequenced in a study of T-cell memory formation after mild COVID-19. TCRdb re-analysed the 5' RACE reads in MiXCR, keeping a single row per CDR3 protein. This table holds around 320,000 distinct CDR3 sequences, less than 20% found once. The material sequenced was PBMCs or a T cell subset sorted from them (not recorded which). The receptor source for this set is a man aged 18 to 35 who had mild COVID-19 (a few samples of this study predate the infection). Cell type and time point are not known.

The chain recombines TRBV12-3 or TRBV12-4 with TRBJ2-1, with a weak D call TRBD2 (6 bases). This CDR3 has 15 amino acids. V dropped 6 bases and J dropped 0 bases, with 12 bases sitting between them. The CDR3 spells CASRQRASSYNEQFF. CDR3 sequence (DNA): TGTGCCAGCAGGCAGCGGGCCAGCTCCTACAATGAGCAGTTCTTC.

The rearrangement links TRBV7-6 to TRBJ2-4, with 8 bases that match TRBD1. This CDR3 is 15 amino acids long. Germline assignment: CDR1 SGHVS and CDR2 FNYEAQ. J gave up 5 bases and V 5 bases, and 8 bases lay outside the gene matches. The CDR3 DNA reads as TGTGCCAGCAGCGCCTCGGACAGGGCCGAAAACATTCAGTACTTC. As protein: CASSASDRAENIQYF. The full variable domain, rest sourced from reference TRBV7-6 and TRBJ2-4, is GAGVSQSPRYKVTKRGQDVALRCDPISGHVSLYWYRQALGQGPEFLTYFNYEAQQDKSGLPNDRFSAERPEGSISTLTIQRTEQRDSAMYRCASSASDRAENIQYFGAGTRLSVL.